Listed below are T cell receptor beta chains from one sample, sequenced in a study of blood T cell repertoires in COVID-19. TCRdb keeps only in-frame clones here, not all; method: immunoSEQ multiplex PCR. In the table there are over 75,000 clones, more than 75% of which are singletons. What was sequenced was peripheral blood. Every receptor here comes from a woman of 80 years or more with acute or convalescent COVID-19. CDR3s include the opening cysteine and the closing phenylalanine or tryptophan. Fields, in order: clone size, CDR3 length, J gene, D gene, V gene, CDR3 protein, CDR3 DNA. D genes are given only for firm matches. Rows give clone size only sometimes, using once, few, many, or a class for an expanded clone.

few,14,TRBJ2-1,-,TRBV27,CASSLSSGIGEQFF,TGTGCCAGCAGTTTATCGTCGGGGATTGGAGAGCAGTTCTTC
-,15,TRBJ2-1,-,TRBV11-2,CASSRTSSGYNEQFF,TGTGCCAGCAGCAGAACTAGTTCAGGTTACAATGAGCAGTTCTTC
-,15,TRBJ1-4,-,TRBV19,CASSPQQGGAEKLFF,TGTGCCAGTAGTCCTCAACAGGGAGGGGCTGAAAAACTGTTTTTT
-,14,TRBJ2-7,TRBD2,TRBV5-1,CASSLSGGGLEQYF,TGCGCCAGCAGCCTTAGCGGGGGGGGCCTCGAGCAGTACTTC
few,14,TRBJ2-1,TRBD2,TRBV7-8,CASTNHSGIGEQFF,TGTGCCAGCACCAACCATAGCGGGATCGGTGAGCAGTTCTTC
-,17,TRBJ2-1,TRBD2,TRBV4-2,CASSQDMREGTKDEQFF,TGTGCCAGCAGCCAAGATATGCGGGAGGGAACCAAGGATGAGCAGTTCTTC
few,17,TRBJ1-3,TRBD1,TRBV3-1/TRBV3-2,CASSQESGTGRGNTIYF,TGTGCCAGCAGCCAAGAGTCAGGGACAGGGCGAGGAAACACCATATATTTT
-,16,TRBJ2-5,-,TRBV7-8,CASSLAQTSTGRTQYF,TGTGCCAGCAGCTTAGCCCAGACGTCGACAGGACGGACCCAGTACTTC
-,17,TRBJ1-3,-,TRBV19,CASSIAGGTPSGNTIYF,TGTGCCAGTAGTATAGCCGGCGGGACCCCATCTGGAAACACCATATATTTT
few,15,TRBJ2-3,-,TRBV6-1,CASSEWRGPADTQYF,TGTGCCAGCAGTGAATGGCGGGGTCCTGCAGATACGCAGTATTTT
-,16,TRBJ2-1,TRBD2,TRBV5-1,CASSWTGTSGHNEQFF,TGCGCCAGCAGCTGGACGGGGACTAGCGGGCACAATGAGCAGTTCTTC
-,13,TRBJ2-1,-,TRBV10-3,CAIGGASSNEQFF,TGTGCCATCGGGGGGGCTAGTAGTAATGAGCAGTTCTTC
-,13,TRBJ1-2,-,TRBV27,CASSLRGGYGYTF,TGTGCCAGCAGTTTAAGGGGAGGGTATGGCTACACCTTC
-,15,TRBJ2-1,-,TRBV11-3,CASSLGDTTYNEQFF,TGTGCCAGCAGCTTAGGGGACACGACATACAATGAGCAGTTCTTC
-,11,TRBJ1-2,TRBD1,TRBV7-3,CASGQGGGYTF,TGTGCCAGCGGACAGGGGGGAGGCTACACCTTC
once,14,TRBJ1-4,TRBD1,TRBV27,CASSYRGTNEKLFF,TGTGCCAGCAGCTACAGGGGTACTAATGAAAAACTGTTTTTT
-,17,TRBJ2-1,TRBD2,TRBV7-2,CASSLVFYIAGDSEQFF,TGTGCCAGCAGCTTAGTTTTTTATATAGCGGGAGACAGTGAGCAGTTCTTC